This T cell receptor (beta chain) was identified in a study of T cell responses to AZD1222 COVID-19 vaccine. The repertoire was sequenced with immunoSEQ multiplex PCR; TCRdb's copy has only in-frame clones and lacks some. The sample shows about 120,000 clones, roughly 88% of them seen only once. Study-level findings and limits: Sampled repertoires all dated from after the peak T cell response.

With respect to this clone: The antigen remains undetermined.

The CDR3 loop spans 14 amino acids. Trimming removed 5 bases from V and 5 bases from J; junction bases left unmatched: 6. From germline, CDR1 is LGHDT and CDR2 YNNKEL (reference sequence). The chain couples TRBV3-1 (or the pseudogene TRBV3-2) to TRBJ1-2; 9 bases line up with TRBD1. The TCR was taken from an adult in good health. Here the sequenced sample was peripheral blood, taken on day 0 of AZD1222 vaccination. CDR3 in DNA: TGTGCCAGCAGCAAAACCGGGACAGGGTATGGCTACACCTTC. Its protein product is CASSKTGTGYGYTF.